One and the same sample provided the 25 T cell receptor beta chains below, sequenced in a study of CD8 T cells in ankylosing spondylitis. TCRdb ran MiXCR on the 5' RACE reads and lists one entry per CDR3 protein. The data hold more than 95,000 distinct CDR3 sequences, with 8% to 10% observed a single time. The specimen was blood, either unsorted or a sorted T cell fraction (not recorded which). These TCRs come from a male donor with ankylosing spondylitis or in good health (not recorded which).

This rearrangement joins TRBV18 to TRBJ1-1, with unresolved D. Per germline, CDR1 KGHSH and CDR2 LQKENI. The CDR3 has 12 amino acids. Deletions cut 1 base from V and 5 bases from J, with 5 bases between. CDR3 nucleotides: TGTGCCAGCTCACCACAGACGACTGAAGCTTTCTTT. This codes for CASSPQTTEAFF.

The chain is built from TRBV7-9 and TRBJ2-7; either TRBD1 or TRBD2 may fit D (5 bases each). Germline loops: CDR1 SEHNR, CDR2 FQNEAQ (reference sequence). The V and J ends lost 4 bases and 0 bases respectively, with 13 bases between them. This CDR3 is 15 amino acids long. The CDR3 loop reads CASSSGPSRSYEQYF. CDR3 nucleotides: TGTGCCAGCAGCTCGGGACCGTCCCGCTCCTACGAGCAGTACTTC.

This clonotype was detected ten times or more. The CDR3 coding sequence is TGCGCCAGCAGCTTTTCCGGGACAGTGCTTAACACCTTC. Protein sequence: CASSFSGTVLNTF. The V call is TRBV5-1, the J call TRBJ1-2; 7 positions match TRBD1. CDR3 length: 13 amino acids. The V and J ends lost 2 bases and 12 bases, in that order; junction bases with no gene match: 10. Per germline, CDR1 SGHRS and CDR2 YFSETQ.

This clonotype was picked up many times. The rearrangement joins TRBV7-9 to TRBJ1-3; D is unresolved. CDR3 length equals 13 residues. Germline assignment: CDR1 SEHNR and CDR2 FQNEAQ (reference sequence). V dropped 1 base and J dropped 4 bases, with 5 bases sitting between them. The CDR3 coding sequence is TGTGCCAGCAGCTTAGGTACAGGAAACACCATATATTTT. It is translated as CASSLGTGNTIYF. The whole variable domain, filled in from reference TRBV7-9 and TRBJ1-3, reads DTGVSQNPRHKITKRGQNVTFRCDPISEHNRLYWYRQTLGQGPEFLTYFQNEAQLEKSRLLSDRFSAERPKGSFSTLEIQRTEQGDSAMYLCASSLGTGNTIYFGEGSWLTVV.

This clonotype was observed at least ten times. The V gene is TRBV7-8, the J gene TRBJ2-1; D gene ambiguous. Trimming stripped 0 bases from V and 15 bases from J, with 9 bases between. Germline V lookup: CDR1 SGHVS, CDR2 FQNEAQ. The CDR3 runs 11 residues. The CDR3 loop reads CASSLALDPFF. The CDR3 DNA sequence: TGTGCCAGCAGCTTAGCTTTGGATCCGTTCTTC.

In its sample, this clonotype was seen many times. The rearrangement joins TRBV5-1 to TRBJ1-2; TRBD1 matches 7 bases. CDR1 is SGHRS and CDR2 is YFSETQ in the germline V gene. The CDR3 runs to 10 residues. V shed 8 bases and J 8 bases; nucleotides not matched to a gene: 3. CDR3 protein: CARTGIGYTF. The DNA of the CDR3 is TGCGCCAGGACAGGGATCGGCTACACCTTC.

V gene TRBV7-6 combines with J gene TRBJ2-5; perhaps TRBD1 as D (5 bases). V was shortened by 1 base and J by 2 bases, with 14 bases between the two germline ends. The CDR3 consists of 16 residues. From germline, CDR1 is SGHVS and CDR2 FNYEAQ. CDR3 nucleotide sequence: TGTGCCAGCAGCTTAGTGGTCGCAGGGCAACAAGAGACCCAGTACTTC. It encodes CASSLVVAGQQETQYF.

The rearrangement joins TRBV6-1 to TRBJ2-2; 9 bases match TRBD2. The CDR3 has 15 amino acids. V shed 5 bases, J shed 5 bases, and the junction held 6 bases outside the gene matches. Germline CDR1 MNHNS, CDR2 SASEGT. The CDR3 DNA reads as TGTGCCAGCAGTAGTCTGAGCGGGGGGACCGGGGAGCTGTTTTTT. This gives the protein CASSSLSGGTGELFF.

This sequence joins TRBV3-1 and TRBJ1-1; D gene uncertain. The germline V gene has CDR1 LGHDT and CDR2 YNNKEL (reference sequence). CDR3 length: 11 amino acids. DNA for the CDR3: TGTGTCACGGGAGCCGGCACTGAAGCTTTCTTT. It is translated as CVTGAGTEAFF.

This clonotype was detected many times. The DNA for the CDR3 is TGCGCCAGCAGCTCTGACAGGGGAAATGAGCAGTTCTTC. This encodes CASSSDRGNEQFF. This chain links TRBV5-1 with TRBJ2-1, with 8 bases that match TRBD1. Germline V gives CDR1 SGHRS, CDR2 YFSETQ. Trimming removed 3 bases from V and 7 bases from J; junction bases left unmatched: 3. The CDR3 is 13 amino acids.

This clonotype was counted at least ten times. V is TRBV20-1 and J is TRBJ2-2, with TRBD2 matching 8 bases. The CDR3 is made up of 15 amino acids. Germline V lookup: CDR1 DFQATT, CDR2 SNEGSKA (reference sequence). V lost 0 bases to trimming and J lost 5 bases; unmatched junction nucleotides: 5. The CDR3 region is CSARDGLAGTGELFF. Here the CDR3 DNA reads TGCAGTGCTAGAGATGGATTAGCGGGAACCGGGGAGCTGTTTTTT.

This clonotype was detected ten times or more. The V call is TRBV7-2, the J call TRBJ2-7; possible D gene TRBD2, 5 bases. The germline V gene encodes CDR1 SGHTA and CDR2 FQGNSA. With 1 base removed from V and 4 bases from J, the gap between germline ends came to 14 bases. CDR3 length: 15 residues. The CDR3: CASSLDRGRTYEQYF. CDR3 nucleotide sequence: TGTGCCAGCAGCTTAGACAGAGGGCGTACGTACGAGCAGTACTTC.

This clonotype occurred many times. The V call is TRBV20-1, the J call TRBJ2-3; the D gene is possibly TRBD2 (6 bases). The V and J ends lost 3 bases and 0 bases respectively, with 10 bases between them. Germline-derived CDR1 and CDR2 are DFQATT and SNEGSKA (reference sequence). The CDR3 totals 14 residues. CDR3 in amino acids: CSARSGVSTDTQYF. The CDR3 DNA follows: TGCAGTGCTAGGTCGGGGGTTAGCACAGATACGCAGTATTTT.

There are many counts of this clonotype. The rearrangement uses TRBV7-2 and TRBJ2-1; D gene uncertain. V lost 1 base, J lost 9 bases, and 7 bases lay in between. The CDR3 spans 12 residues. CDR1 is SGHTA, CDR2 FQGNSA, per germline. The CDR3 spells CASSLVNGEQFF. The CDR3 bases are TGTGCCAGCAGCTTAGTCAACGGTGAGCAGTTCTTC.

There are many counts of this clonotype. The chain joins TRBV12-3 or TRBV12-4 to TRBJ2-5; D ambiguous. This CDR3 region has 13 residues. V lost 5 bases and J lost 3, with 10 bases in between. The CDR3 DNA follows: TGTGCCAGCAGTCCGAATACGGAAGAGACCCAGTACTTC. Amino acid sequence: CASSPNTEETQYF.

This clonotype has ten or more counts. The genes are TRBV20-1 and TRBJ1-5; D gene uncertain. This CDR3 has 13 amino acids. V lost 1 base, J lost 4 bases, and 8 bases lay in between. In germline, CDR1 is DFQATT, CDR2 SNEGSKA (reference sequence). CDR3 in DNA: TGCAGTGCTAGAGCGGGAGCGAATCAGCCCCAGCATTTT. Its translation is CSARAGANQPQHF.

This clonotype was seen repeatedly, ten times or more. The rearrangement uses TRBV6-6 and TRBJ1-1; a possible D gene is TRBD1 (6 bases). This CDR3 is built from 13 residues. V was clipped by 6 bases and J by 1 base, with 9 bases between them. Germline loops: CDR1 MNHNY, CDR2 SVGAGI (reference sequence). The CDR3 sequence is CASREGGNTEAFF. In DNA, the CDR3 is TGTGCCAGCAGGGAGGGGGGGAACACTGAAGCTTTCTTT.

This clonotype was counted at least ten times. The chain recombines TRBV12-3 or TRBV12-4 with TRBJ2-5; the D call may be TRBD1 or TRBD2 (6 bases each). Trimming left V 4 bases short and J 5 bases short, with 11 bases between. This CDR3 contains 13 residues. CDR3 sequence reads: CASSSRGRETQYF. CDR3 DNA: TGTGCCAGCAGTTCCCGGGGGCGGGAGACCCAGTACTTC.

CDR3 nucleotides: TGTGCCAGCAGCTTCCGACTAGCGGGTCAAGAGACCCAGTACTTC. It translates to CASSFRLAGQETQYF. The gene calls are TRBV7-2 and TRBJ2-5, with TRBD2 identical over 10 bases. The V segment lost 3 bases and the J segment 2 bases; nucleotides outside the gene matches: 3. The CDR3 loop spans 15 amino acids. The germline V gene encodes CDR1 SGHTA and CDR2 FQGNSA.

This clonotype was seen ten or more times. This chain joins TRBV20-1 and TRBJ1-1; weak D call: TRBD1 (6 bases). Deletions cut 0 bases from V and 1 base from J, with 24 bases between. The CDR3 length is 19 residues. CDR1 and CDR2 from the germline V gene are DFQATT and SNEGSKA (reference sequence). The CDR3 coding sequence is TGCAGTGCTAGAGATTCTCCTGTTCTTTCGGGACACCAGAACACTGAAGCTTTCTTT. This translates into CSARDSPVLSGHQNTEAFF.

This clonotype was counted at least ten times. The rearrangement links TRBV5-5 to TRBJ2-2; TRBD1 might be the D (6 bases). V was cut by 4 bases and J by 7 bases, with 17 bases left in between. This CDR3 has 15 amino acids. The germline V gene has CDR1 SGHKS and CDR2 YYEKEE (reference sequence). The CDR3 DNA follows: TGTGCCAGCAGCGGTGTCCCAGGGGACAACGGGGAGCTGTTTTTT. Translating gives CASSGVPGDNGELFF.

The sample holds many counts of this clonotype. The genes are TRBV7-6 and TRBJ2-2; 8 nucleotides align to TRBD1. CDR3 length equals 15 residues. V trimming: 6 bases; J trimming: 6 bases; junction bases outside the gene matches: 9. CDR1 is SGHVS, CDR2 FNYEAQ, per germline. The CDR3 DNA reads as TGTGCCAGCAGAGAACCAGGGGGCAGGTCCGGGGAGCTGTTTTTT. This encodes CASREPGGRSGELFF.

This clonotype was recorded at least ten times. The genes are TRBV29-1 and TRBJ1-5; the match to TRBD1 covers 8 bases. This CDR3 has 14 amino acids. Trimming cost V 6 bases and J 6 bases; bases outside gene matches: 10. From germline, CDR1 is SQVTM and CDR2 ANQGSEA. Here the CDR3 DNA reads TGCAGCGTCTCACAGGGGGGTCAGGGTCAGCCCCAGCATTTT. Its translation is CSVSQGGQGQPQHF.

The rearrangement links TRBV11-2 to TRBJ2-1; 7 nucleotides align to TRBD2. In germline, CDR1 is SGHAT, CDR2 FQNNGV. CDR3 length: 15 residues. Unmatched junction bases numbered 12, after V lost 5 bases and J lost 8 bases. The CDR3 spells CASSLGVTSVHEQFF. In nucleotides, the CDR3 is TGTGCCAGCAGCCTTGGAGTTACTAGCGTCCATGAGCAGTTCTTC.

This clonotype was recorded at least ten times. The chain links TRBV29-1 to TRBJ2-1; D is possibly TRBD1 or TRBD2 (5 bases each). The germline gives CDR1 SQVTM, CDR2 ANQGSEA. The CDR3 is made up of 13 amino acids. Trimming removed 7 bases at V and 5 bases at J, with 15 bases between. The CDR3 bases are TGCAGCGGGGGACCCTACTACCACAATGAGCAGTTCTTC. Translated, it gives CSGGPYYHNEQFF.